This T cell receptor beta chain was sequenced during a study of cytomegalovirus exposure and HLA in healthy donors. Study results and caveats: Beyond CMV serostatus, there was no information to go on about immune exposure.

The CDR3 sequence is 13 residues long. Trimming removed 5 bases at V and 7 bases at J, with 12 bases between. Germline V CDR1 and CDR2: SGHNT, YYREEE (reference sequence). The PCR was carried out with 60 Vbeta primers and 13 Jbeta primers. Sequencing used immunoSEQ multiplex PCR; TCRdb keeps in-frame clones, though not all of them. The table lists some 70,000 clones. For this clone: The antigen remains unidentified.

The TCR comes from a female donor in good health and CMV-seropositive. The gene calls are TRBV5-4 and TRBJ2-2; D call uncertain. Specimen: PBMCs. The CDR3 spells CASRPTVGGELFF. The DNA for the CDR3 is TGTGCCAGCAGGCCCACAGTTGGCGGGGAGCTGTTTTTT.